Sequencing of this T cell receptor beta chain was carried out in a study of T cells in Graves' hyperthyroidism and ophthalmopathy. In germline, CDR1 is DFQATT, CDR2 SNEGSKA (reference sequence). V dropped 7 bases and J dropped 6; count of bases not matched to a gene: 8. The CDR3 totals 13 residues. This clonotype was detected ten times or more. There were TCR beta CDR3 regions amplified from RNA transcripts. The HTBI set primed first-round TCR CDR3 RT-PCR. TCRdb re-derived calls from the multiplex PCR reads in MiXCR, one entry per CDR3 protein. The sample holds hundreds of thousands of distinct CDR3 sequences, approximately 13% seen once.

This sequence joins TRBV20-1 and TRBJ2-3; 9 nucleotides match TRBD2. The TCR sequence derives from a woman aged 18-35 years with Graves' hyperthyroidism. What was sequenced was blood. The CDR3 reads CSESGRRGDTQYF. DNA of the CDR3: TGCAGTGAAAGCGGGAGGCGTGGGGATACGCAGTATTTT.